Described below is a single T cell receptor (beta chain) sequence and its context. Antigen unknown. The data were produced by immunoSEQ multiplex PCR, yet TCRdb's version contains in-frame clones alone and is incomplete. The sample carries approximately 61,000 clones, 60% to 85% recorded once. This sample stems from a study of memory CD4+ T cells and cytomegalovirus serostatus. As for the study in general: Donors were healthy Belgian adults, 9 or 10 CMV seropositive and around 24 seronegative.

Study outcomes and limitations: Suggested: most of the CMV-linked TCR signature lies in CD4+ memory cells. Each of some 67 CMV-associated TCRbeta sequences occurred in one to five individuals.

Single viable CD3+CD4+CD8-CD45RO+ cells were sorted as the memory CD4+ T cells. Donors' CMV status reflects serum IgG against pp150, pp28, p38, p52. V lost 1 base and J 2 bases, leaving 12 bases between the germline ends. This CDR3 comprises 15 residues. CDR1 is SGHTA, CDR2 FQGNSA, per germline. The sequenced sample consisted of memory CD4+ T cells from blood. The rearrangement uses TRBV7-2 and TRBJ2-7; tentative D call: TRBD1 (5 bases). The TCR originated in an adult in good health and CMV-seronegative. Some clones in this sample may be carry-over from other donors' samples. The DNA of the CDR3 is TGTGCCAGCAGCTTAGAAGGGGCAGGGACCTACGAGCAGTACTTC. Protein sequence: CASSLEGAGTYEQYF.